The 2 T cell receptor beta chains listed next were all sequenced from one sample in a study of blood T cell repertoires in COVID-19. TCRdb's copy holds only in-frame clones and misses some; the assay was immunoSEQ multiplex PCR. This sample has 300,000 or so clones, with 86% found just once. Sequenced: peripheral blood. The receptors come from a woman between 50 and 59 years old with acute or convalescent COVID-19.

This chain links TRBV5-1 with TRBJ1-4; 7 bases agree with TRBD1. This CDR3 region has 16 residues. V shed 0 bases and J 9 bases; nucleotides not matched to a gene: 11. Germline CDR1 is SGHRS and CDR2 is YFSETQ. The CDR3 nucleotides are TGCGCCAGCAGCTTGGAACTGTGGCAGGGGGAGAAAAAACTGTTTTTT. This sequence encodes CASSLELWQGEKKLFF.

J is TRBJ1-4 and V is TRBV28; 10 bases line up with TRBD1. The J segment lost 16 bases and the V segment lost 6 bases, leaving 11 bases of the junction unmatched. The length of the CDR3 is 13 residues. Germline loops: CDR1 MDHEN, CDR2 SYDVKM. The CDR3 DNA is TGTGCCAGCAGCCAACCGTGGACAGGGGGTGGGTTTTTT. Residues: CASSQPWTGGGFF.